Following are 24 T cell receptor beta chains from one sample sequenced in a study of cytomegalovirus exposure and HLA in healthy donors. Generated by immunoSEQ multiplex PCR, the TCRdb table keeps only in-frame clones and is missing some. Found here are some 130,000 clones, around 89% of them singletons; the top ten hold under 6.5%. The sequenced sample was PBMCs. The source is a woman aged 18-29 years in good health and CMV-seropositive.

The chain recombines TRBV19 with TRBJ1-4, with D tentatively TRBD1 (6 bases). The germline gives CDR1 LNHDA, CDR2 SQIVND (reference sequence). V was shortened by 3 bases and J by 3 bases, with 20 bases between the two germline ends. The CDR3 is 18 amino acids. As DNA, the CDR3 is TGTGCCAGTAGTATGGGCCCGGTGTGGGGGACACCTAATGAAAAACTGTTTTTT. Amino acid sequence: CASSMGPVWGTPNEKLFF.

The rearrangement uses TRBV28 and TRBJ2-1, with 12 bases that match TRBD2. CDR3 size: 15 residues. The ends lost 1 base at V and 10 bases at J; junction bases unmatched: 5. Germline CDR1 reads MDHEN; CDR2 reads SYDVKM. The CDR3 spells CASSLSSGRASEQFF. The CDR3 DNA reads as TGTGCCAGCAGTTTATCTAGCGGGAGGGCAAGCGAGCAGTTCTTC.

The table lists this clone with a few counts. The rearrangement links TRBV5-1 to TRBJ1-2, with a weak D call TRBD1 (5 bases). Trimming shortened V by 3 bases and J by 5 bases, and 14 bases separated the two germline ends. CDR3 length: 14 residues. Germline loops: CDR1 SGHRS, CDR2 YFSETQ. CDR3 coding DNA: TGCGCCAGCAGCTCGGACTTCGGGGGGTATGGCTACACCTTC. As protein: CASSSDFGGYGYTF.

For the CDR3, the DNA is TGTGCCAGTTACATGGGGAGATTAACAGGGCCGGATGGCTACACCTTC. It codes for CASYMGRLTGPDGYTF. The rearrangement links TRBV19 to TRBJ1-2, with D tentatively TRBD1 (6 bases). The V gene lost 8 bases and the J gene lost 6 bases, with 25 bases spanning the gap. Germline-derived CDR1 and CDR2 are LNHDA and SQIVND (reference sequence). There are 16 residues in the CDR3.

The chain couples TRBV30 to TRBJ2-2, with TRBD2 matching over 7 bases. Germline V CDR1 and CDR2: GTSNPN, SVGIG (reference sequence). CDR3 length equals 14 residues. Unmatched junction bases numbered 4, after V lost 0 bases and J lost 6 bases. The CDR3 DNA follows: TGTGCCTGGAGTGTATCGGGGGGAGCCGGGGAGCTGTTTTTT. Protein sequence: CAWSVSGGAGELFF.

The rearrangement links TRBV5-4 to TRBJ2-7, with TRBD2 identical over 11 bases. This CDR3 has 17 amino acids. Germline trimming cut 0 bases from V and 6 bases from J; bases unmatched to any gene: 11. Germline lookup yields CDR1 SGHNT and CDR2 YYREEE (reference sequence). CDR3 loop: CASSLGTGSGGAGEQYF. CDR3 nucleotide sequence: TGTGCCAGCAGCTTGGGGACTGGTAGCGGGGGGGCCGGCGAGCAGTACTTC.

Written as DNA, the CDR3 is TGTGCCAGCAGCAAAGTAACAGGGTCCGACTATGGCTACACCTTC. Its protein product is CASSKVTGSDYGYTF. The chain links TRBV5-8 to TRBJ1-2; weak D call: TRBD1 (6 bases). The CDR3 has 15 residues. Germline V lookup: CDR1 SGHTS, CDR2 YDEGEE. The ends were cut back, 4 bases at V and 3 bases at J, with 16 bases in the middle.

This clone has a single count. The chain is built from TRBV6-6 and TRBJ1-4; D is undetermined. Between the trimmed V and J ends, which lost 2 bases and 0 bases, there was a span of 4 bases. Germline V CDR1 and CDR2: MNHNY, SVGAGI (reference sequence). The CDR3 spans 14 residues. CDR3 residues: CASSYHATNEKLFF. The CDR3, as DNA: TGTGCCAGCAGTTACCATGCAACTAATGAAAAACTGTTTTTT.

As DNA, the CDR3 is TGTGCCAGCAGCCTAAGATTAACTCACTCCTACAATGAGCAGTTCTTC. This codes for CASSLRLTHSYNEQFF. The J gene is TRBJ2-1, the V gene TRBV7-3; no firm D call. Germline lookup yields CDR1 SGHTA and CDR2 FQGTGA. This CDR3 has 16 residues. Trimming shortened V by 5 bases and J by 0 bases, and 14 bases separated the two germline ends.

The chain joins TRBV7-2 to TRBJ2-4; 13 bases match TRBD2. The germline V gene encodes CDR1 SGHTA and CDR2 FQGNSA. The V and J ends lost 1 base and 1 base, in that order; junction bases with no gene match: 7. The CDR3 is 19 residues long. CDR3 DNA sequence: TGTGCCAGCAGCTTAGTTGGACTAGCGGGAGTTCTCGCCAAAAACATTCAGTACTTC. Translating gives CASSLVGLAGVLAKNIQYF. The whole variable domain, filled in from reference TRBV7-2 and TRBJ2-4, reads GAGVSQSPSNKVTEKGKDVELRCDPISGHTALYWYRQSLGQGLEFLIYFQGNSAPDKSGLPSDRFSAERTGGSVSTLTIQRTQQEDSAVYLCASSLVGLAGVLAKNIQYFGAGTRLSVL.

This clone was counted a few times. The rearrangement uses TRBV11-2 and TRBJ2-7, with D unclear. Germline V gene data show CDR1 as SGHAT and CDR2 as FQNNGV. V lost 3 bases to trimming and J lost 6 bases, with 15 bases between them. CDR3 length: 14 amino acids. CDR3 region: CASSLARSSAEQYF. DNA for the CDR3: TGTGCCAGCAGCTTGGCTAGAAGTTCCGCCGAGCAGTACTTC.

This clone was recorded a few times. This chain links TRBV18 with TRBJ1-3; D might be TRBD1 (5 bases). Germline-derived CDR1 and CDR2 are KGHSH and LQKENI. The CDR3 has 16 residues. Trimming took off 0 bases at V and 6 bases at J, with 15 bases between the two ends. CDR3 loop: CASSPPTGSLANTIYF. DNA of the CDR3: TGTGCCAGCTCACCACCCACAGGCTCTCTGGCAAACACCATATATTTT. Supplemented by reference TRBV18 and TRBJ1-3, the full variable domain reads NAGVMQNPRHLVRRRGQEARLRCSPMKGHSHVYWYRQLPEEGLKFMVYLQKENIIDESGMPKERFSAEFPKEGPSILRIQQVVRGDSAAYFCASSPPTGSLANTIYFGEGSWLTVV.

The chain combines TRBV9 with TRBJ2-7; maybe TRBD2 (6 bases). Germline V CDR1 and CDR2: SGDLS, YYNGEE. CDR3 length: 14 residues. The V and J ends lost 3 bases and 5 bases respectively, with 15 bases between them. DNA for the CDR3: TGTGCCAGCAGCGCGACTGGAGGGTGGGACGAGCAGTACTTC. Translating gives CASSATGGWDEQYF.

The chain recombines TRBV6-6 with TRBJ2-1; D unclear. The V and J ends lost 6 bases and 8 bases respectively, with 8 bases between them. This CDR3 contains 11 residues. CDR1 is MNHNY and CDR2 is SVGAGI in the germline V gene (reference sequence). CDR3 sequence reads: CASSPTDEQFF. The CDR3 DNA reads TGTGCCAGCAGCCCCACAGATGAGCAGTTCTTC.

The rearrangement uses TRBV30 and TRBJ1-1; no reliable D call. Germline lookup yields CDR1 GTSNPN and CDR2 SVGIG (reference sequence). This CDR3 has 11 amino acids. V dropped 3 bases and J dropped 5 bases, with 7 bases sitting between them. The CDR3 loop is CAWRAVTEAFF. As DNA, the CDR3 is TGTGCCTGGAGGGCAGTGACTGAAGCTTTCTTT.

This chain joins TRBV7-3 and TRBJ2-4, with TRBD2 identical over 9 bases. This CDR3 is 15 amino acids long. CDR1 SGHTA and CDR2 FQGTGA come from the germline V gene. The V segment lost 5 bases and the J segment 2 bases; nucleotides outside the gene matches: 4. CDR3 coding DNA: TGTGCCAGCAGCGTGGCGGGGGGGTCCAAAAACATTCAGTACTTC. Translating it yields CASSVAGGSKNIQYF. The full variable domain, in which reference TRBV7-3 and TRBJ2-4 provide the parts outside the CDR3, is GAGVSQTPSNKVTEKGKYVELRCDPISGHTALYWYRQSLGQGPEFLIYFQGTGAADDSGLPNDRFFAVRPEGSVSTLKIQRTERGDSAVYLCASSVAGGSKNIQYFGAGTRLSVL.

The chain uses TRBV18 and TRBJ2-7, with 8 bases that match TRBD2. Germline V gene data show CDR1 as KGHSH and CDR2 as LQKENI. The CDR3 has 17 residues. The V segment lost 3 bases and the J segment 7 bases; nucleotides outside the gene matches: 17. CDR3 loop: CASSPGSGATESREQYF. CDR3 DNA sequence: TGTGCCAGCTCACCGGGTAGCGGGGCAACCGAATCGAGGGAGCAGTACTTC.

This chain connects TRBV4-2 to TRBJ2-4, with 8 bases identical to TRBD2. CDR3 length: 18 residues. V dropped 0 bases and J dropped 6; count of bases not matched to a gene: 13. Germline-derived CDR1 and CDR2 are LGHNA and YNFKEQ. As DNA, the CDR3 is TGTGCCAGCAGCCAAGATGCCCCCGGGGGGGCGATGGGAAACATTCAGTACTTC. It yields the protein CASSQDAPGGAMGNIQYF.

The genes are TRBV11-2 and TRBJ2-7; 10 bases fit TRBD1. The CDR3 has 17 amino acids. Germline V lookup: CDR1 SGHAT, CDR2 FQNNGV. V shed 5 bases and J 5 bases; nucleotides not matched to a gene: 15. CDR3 DNA sequence: TGTGCCAGCAGCCCCATCGGGGACAGGGGCCCGGATGACGAGCAGTACTTC. Residues: CASSPIGDRGPDDEQYF.

This chain uses TRBV13 with TRBJ1-1; D unclear. Per germline, CDR1 PRHDT and CDR2 FYEKMQ (reference sequence). The CDR3 spans 14 residues. V lost 5 bases to trimming and J lost 4 bases, with 14 bases between them. The CDR3: CASSPGPAGTEAFF. In nucleotides, the CDR3 is TGTGCCAGCAGCCCCGGGCCGGCGGGCACTGAAGCTTTCTTT.

V and J are TRBV6-1 and TRBJ1-2; TRBD1 is a possible D gene (5 bases). Germline lookup yields CDR1 MNHNS and CDR2 SASEGT. The CDR3 has 12 residues. Trimming shortened V by 4 bases and J by 7 bases, and 10 bases separated the two germline ends. The CDR3 nucleotides are TGTGCCAGCAGTGGACAGAGGAGTGGCTACACCTTC. It is translated as CASSGQRSGYTF.

The gene calls are TRBV10-3 and TRBJ1-5, with 7 bases lining up with TRBD1. Germline V gene sequence: CDR1 ENHRY, CDR2 SYGVKD. Unmatched junction bases numbered 6, after V lost 3 bases and J lost 4 bases. CDR3 size: 15 residues. The CDR3 region is CAISELGGRNQPQHF. The CDR3 nucleotides are TGTGCCATCAGTGAACTAGGGGGCAGGAATCAGCCCCAGCATTTT.

The chain uses TRBV18 and TRBJ2-5; D may be TRBD2 (5 bases). Germline V gene sequence: CDR1 KGHSH, CDR2 LQKENI. The CDR3 has 15 residues. V lost 3 bases and J 2 bases, leaving 13 bases between the germline ends. The CDR3 protein is CASSPAGGEQETQYF. As DNA, the CDR3 is TGTGCCAGCTCACCGGCGGGCGGAGAGCAAGAGACCCAGTACTTC.

The CDR3 region has the DNA TGTGCCAGCAGCTTAATGGGAGGGAACACTGAAGCTTTCTTT. This sequence encodes CASSLMGGNTEAFF. The V and J genes are TRBV7-3 and TRBJ1-1; D gene ambiguous. The CDR3 loop spans 14 amino acids. V lost 1 base, J lost 1 base, and 7 bases lay in between. The germline CDR1 and CDR2 sequences are SGHTA and FQGTGA.